Listed below are T cell receptor beta chains from one sample, sequenced in a study of T cells in Graves' hyperthyroidism and ophthalmopathy. TCRdb reprocessed the multiplex PCR reads with MiXCR, giving one entry per CDR3 protein. The sample includes about 300,000 distinct CDR3 sequences, less than 20% of them seen just once. What was sequenced was blood. These receptors all come from a man in his fifties or sixties with Graves' ophthalmopathy. Both conserved end residues are part of each CDR3. The order of the fields is clone size, J gene, V gene, CDR3 protein. The listing skips clone size in some rows; elsewhere it reads once, few, many or a size class.

size: NA
J: TRBJ2-7
V: TRBV6-1
CDR3: CASRRTGEGIYEQYF

size: few
J: TRBJ1-2
V: TRBV5-1
CDR3: CASSLAREEDYGYTF

size: NA
J: TRBJ2-1
V: TRBV9
CDR3: CASSVGIAIDEQFF

size: NA
J: TRBJ2-7
V: TRBV12-3/TRBV12-4
CDR3: CASSVGTGGDYEQYF

size: NA
J: TRBJ2-7
V: TRBV6-1
CDR3: CASSEAGPAYEQYF

size: few
J: TRBJ1-6
V: TRBV11-2
CDR3: CASSLVTGSNSPLHF

size: NA
J: TRBJ2-5
V: TRBV5-1
CDR3: CASSSPPNLQETQYF

size: many
J: TRBJ2-3
V: TRBV2
CDR3: CATKGPTSGPYSDTQYF

size: NA
J: TRBJ2-5
V: TRBV9
CDR3: CASSVEASGKGTQYF

size: many
J: TRBJ2-2
V: TRBV7-3
CDR3: CASSPSLSDTGELFF

size: many
J: TRBJ2-7
V: TRBV6-1
CDR3: CASSPLAGVYEQYF

size: many
J: TRBJ2-1
V: TRBV28
CDR3: CASSGLRGSSYNEQFF

size: once
J: TRBJ2-2
V: TRBV4-1
CDR3: CASSPGTRGGIRGAGELFF

size: many
J: TRBJ1-5
V: TRBV11-2
CDR3: CASSLDGTGIQPQHF

size: many
J: TRBJ2-3
V: TRBV9
CDR3: CASSVHRAAFTDTQYF

size: many
J: TRBJ1-1
V: TRBV3-1
CDR3: CASSQEGLGAFF

size: many
J: TRBJ2-7
V: TRBV28
CDR3: CASSLYGVYEQYF

size: NA
J: TRBJ1-5
V: TRBV6-1
CDR3: CASSLEAGSNQPQHF

size: few
J: TRBJ1-2
V: TRBV5-1
CDR3: CASSSQSGVGYTF

size: few
J: TRBJ2-1
V: TRBV9
CDR3: CASSVGGRALNEQFF

size: many
J: TRBJ2-7
V: TRBV6-1
CDR3: CATSRDSLYEQYF

size: many
J: TRBJ1-1
V: TRBV30
CDR3: CAWSGSRDTEAFF

size: many
J: TRBJ2-1
V: TRBV28
CDR3: CASSFRGTSGRAVSSYNEQFF

size: NA
J: TRBJ1-1
V: TRBV6-1
CDR3: CASSRHQGTGSGTEAFF

size: NA
J: TRBJ1-5
V: TRBV13
CDR3: CASSFNGGWPQHF

size: few
J: TRBJ1-6
V: TRBV20-1
CDR3: CSARDPQGNNSPLHF

size: many
J: TRBJ1-1
V: TRBV4-1
CDR3: CASSLPQGAYTEAFF

size: NA
J: TRBJ2-1
V: TRBV14
CDR3: CASSQESGRALGEQFF

size: NA
J: TRBJ1-5
V: TRBV12-3/TRBV12-4
CDR3: CASSFLGQNQPQHF